This TCR beta chain was profiled in a study of a mutant IDH1 vaccine in newly diagnosed glioma. Study-level background: Vaccines were begun 4-6 weeks after radiotherapy alone, or with temozolomide cycles.

Overall study results and limits: Pseudoprogression seemingly bore no relation to changes in top peripheral T cell clonotypes. Vaccine-induced immune responses were detected in 85% to 95% of patients.

The method was immunoSEQ multiplex PCR; TCRdb's version includes in-frame clones alone and lacks a portion of them. The table shows tens of thousands of clones, with around 74% occurring only once. Regarding time point: week 23, last vaccination. Vaccination comprised doses that each held 300 ug of mutant IDH1 20-mer peptide, plus topical imiquimod. The donors' diagnosis was new WHO grade 3 or 4 astrocytoma that was IDH1-mutant and ATRX-lost. Concerning this clone itself: Its antigen is not identified.

The junction had 1 base not matched to a gene; V was cut back by 0 bases and J by 4 bases. The germline CDR1 and CDR2 sequences are SGHRS and YFSETQ. CDR3 length equals 14 residues. This TCR derives from a man over 45 with glioma. This chain uses TRBV5-1 with TRBJ2-1; 7 bases agree with TRBD1. The sample in question was PBMCs, obtained from a glioma patient whose treatment included an IDH1 peptide vaccine. The CDR3 sequence is CASSLEQGYNEQFF. CDR3 DNA: TGCGCCAGCAGCTTGGAACAGGGGTACAATGAGCAGTTCTTC.